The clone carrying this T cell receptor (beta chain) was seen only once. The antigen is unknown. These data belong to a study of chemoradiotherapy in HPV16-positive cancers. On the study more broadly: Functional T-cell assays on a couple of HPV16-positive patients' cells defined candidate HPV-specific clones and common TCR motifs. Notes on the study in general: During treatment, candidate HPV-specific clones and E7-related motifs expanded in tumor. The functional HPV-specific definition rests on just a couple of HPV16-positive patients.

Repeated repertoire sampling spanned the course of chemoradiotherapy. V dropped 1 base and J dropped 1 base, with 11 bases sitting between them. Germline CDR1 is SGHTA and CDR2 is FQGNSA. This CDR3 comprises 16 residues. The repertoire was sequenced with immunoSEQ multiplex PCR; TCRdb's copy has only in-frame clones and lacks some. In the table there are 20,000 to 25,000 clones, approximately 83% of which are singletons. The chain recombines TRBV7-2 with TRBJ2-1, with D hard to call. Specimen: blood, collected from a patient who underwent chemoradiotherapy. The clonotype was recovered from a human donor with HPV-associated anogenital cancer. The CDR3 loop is CASSLVGDPSYNEQFF. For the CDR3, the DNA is TGTGCCAGCAGCTTAGTCGGCGACCCGTCCTACAATGAGCAGTTCTTC.